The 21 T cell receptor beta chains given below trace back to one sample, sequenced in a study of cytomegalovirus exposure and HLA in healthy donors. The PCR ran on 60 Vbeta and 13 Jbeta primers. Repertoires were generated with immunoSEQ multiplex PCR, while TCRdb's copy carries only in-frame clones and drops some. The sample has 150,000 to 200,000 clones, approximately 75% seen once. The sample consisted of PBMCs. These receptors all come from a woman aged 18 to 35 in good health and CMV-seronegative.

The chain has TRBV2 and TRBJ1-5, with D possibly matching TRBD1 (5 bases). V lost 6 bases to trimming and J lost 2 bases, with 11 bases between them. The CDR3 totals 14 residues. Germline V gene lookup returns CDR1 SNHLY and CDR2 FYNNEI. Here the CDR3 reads CASRKTGGNQPQHF. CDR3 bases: TGTGCCAGCAGGAAGACGGGGGGCAATCAGCCCCAGCATTTT.

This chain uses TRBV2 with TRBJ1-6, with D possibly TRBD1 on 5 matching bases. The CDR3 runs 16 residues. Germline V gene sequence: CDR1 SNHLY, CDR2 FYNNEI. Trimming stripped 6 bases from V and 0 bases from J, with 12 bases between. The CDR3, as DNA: TGTGCCAGCAGAAAGGACACGAGCTCCTATAATTCACCCCTCCACTTT. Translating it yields CASRKDTSSYNSPLHF.

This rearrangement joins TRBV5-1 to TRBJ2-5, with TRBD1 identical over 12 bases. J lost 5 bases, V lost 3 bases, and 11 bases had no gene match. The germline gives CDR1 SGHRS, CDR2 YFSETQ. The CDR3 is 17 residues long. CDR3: CASSSGGTGGFTETQYF. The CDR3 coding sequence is TGCGCCAGCAGCTCAGGGGGGACAGGGGGCTTTACTGAGACCCAGTACTTC.

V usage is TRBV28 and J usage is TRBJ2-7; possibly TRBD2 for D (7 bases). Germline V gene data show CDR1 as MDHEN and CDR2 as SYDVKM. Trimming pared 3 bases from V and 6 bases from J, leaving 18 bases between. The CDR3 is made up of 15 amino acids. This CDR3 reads CASSFSGGGGSEQYF. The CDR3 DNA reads TGTGCCAGCAGTTTTTCGGGGGGAGGGGGAAGCGAGCAGTACTTC.

The CDR3 DNA is TGTGCCAGCAGTTTATCTCGGAGCGGGAGTGGAAATGAGCAGTTCTTC. It encodes CASSLSRSGSGNEQFF. This chain uses TRBV27 with TRBJ2-1, with 8 bases fitting TRBD2. V lost 0 bases and J lost 7; bases outside the gene matches: 8. This CDR3 region has 16 residues. Germline CDR1 MNHEY, CDR2 SMNVEV (reference sequence).

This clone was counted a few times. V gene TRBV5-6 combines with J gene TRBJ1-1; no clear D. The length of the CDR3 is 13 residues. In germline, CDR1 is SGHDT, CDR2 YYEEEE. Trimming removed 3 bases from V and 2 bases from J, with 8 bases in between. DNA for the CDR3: TGTGCCAGCAGCTGGCAGGCCAACACTGAAGCTTTCTTT. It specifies CASSWQANTEAFF.

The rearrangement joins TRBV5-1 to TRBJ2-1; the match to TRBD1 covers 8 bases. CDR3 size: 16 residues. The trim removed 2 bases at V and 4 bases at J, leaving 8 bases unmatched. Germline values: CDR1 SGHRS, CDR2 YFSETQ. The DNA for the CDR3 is TGCGCCAGCAGCTTTACGGGACAGGCCGTTTACAATGAGCAGTTCTTC. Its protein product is CASSFTGQAVYNEQFF.

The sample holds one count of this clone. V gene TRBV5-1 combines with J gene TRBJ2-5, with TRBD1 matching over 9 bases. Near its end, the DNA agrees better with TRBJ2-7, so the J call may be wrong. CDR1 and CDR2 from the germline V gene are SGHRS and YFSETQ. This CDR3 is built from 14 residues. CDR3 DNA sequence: TGCGCCAGCAGCTTTCCGGACAGGGGCTACGAGCAGTACTTC. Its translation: CASSFPDRGYEQYF.

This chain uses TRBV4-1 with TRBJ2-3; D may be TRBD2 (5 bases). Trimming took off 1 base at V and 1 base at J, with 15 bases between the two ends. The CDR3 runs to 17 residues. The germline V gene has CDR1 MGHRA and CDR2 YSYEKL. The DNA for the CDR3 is TGCGCCAGCAGCCAAGGGGCGGGCGGGCAGGGCACAGATACGCAGTATTTT. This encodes CASSQGAGGQGTDTQYF.

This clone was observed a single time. The CDR3 loop reads CASSLELGRVDSPLHF. The DNA of the CDR3 is TGTGCCAGCAGCTTGGAGTTGGGCAGGGTGGACTCACCCCTCCACTTT. This rearrangement joins TRBV5-6 to TRBJ1-6; TRBD1 might be the D (5 bases). V gave up 0 bases and J gave up 10 bases, with 17 bases separating them. Per germline, CDR1 SGHDT and CDR2 YYEEEE. The CDR3 runs to 16 residues.

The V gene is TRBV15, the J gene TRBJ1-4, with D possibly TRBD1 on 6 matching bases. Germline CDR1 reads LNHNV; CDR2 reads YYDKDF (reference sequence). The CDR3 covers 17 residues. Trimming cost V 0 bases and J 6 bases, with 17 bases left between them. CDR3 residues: CATSRDGGWGRHEKLFF. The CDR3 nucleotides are TGTGCCACCAGCAGAGATGGGGGTTGGGGGCGTCATGAAAAACTGTTTTTT. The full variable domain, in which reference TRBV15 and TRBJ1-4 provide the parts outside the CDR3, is DAMVIQNPRYQVTQFGKPVTLSCSQTLNHNVMYWYQQKSSQAPKLLFHYYDKDFNNEADTPDNFQSRRPNTSFCFLDIRSPGLGDTAMYLCATSRDGGWGRHEKLFFGSGTQLSVL.

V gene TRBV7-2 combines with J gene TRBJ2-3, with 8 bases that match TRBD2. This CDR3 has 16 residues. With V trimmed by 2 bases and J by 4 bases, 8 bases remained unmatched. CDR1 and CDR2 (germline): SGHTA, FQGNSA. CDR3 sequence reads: CASSLSRGRGADTQYF. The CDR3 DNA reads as TGTGCCAGCAGCTTAAGCCGGGGGCGGGGGGCAGATACGCAGTATTTT.

The CDR3 nucleotides are TGCAGCGTAGACAGGGCAAACACCGGGGAGCTGTTTTTT. It encodes CSVDRANTGELFF. The chain uses TRBV29-1 and TRBJ2-2, with 7 bases that match TRBD1. V lost 6 bases, J lost 2 bases, and 3 bases stayed unmatched. The CDR3 is made up of 13 amino acids. Germline V CDR1 and CDR2: SQVTM, ANQGSEA.

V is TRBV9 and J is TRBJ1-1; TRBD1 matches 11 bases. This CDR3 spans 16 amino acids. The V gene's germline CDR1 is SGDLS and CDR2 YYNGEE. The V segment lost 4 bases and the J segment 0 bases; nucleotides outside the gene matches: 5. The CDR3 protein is CASSPGQGAVNTEAFF. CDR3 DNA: TGTGCCAGCAGCCCCGGACAGGGGGCTGTGAACACTGAAGCTTTCTTT.

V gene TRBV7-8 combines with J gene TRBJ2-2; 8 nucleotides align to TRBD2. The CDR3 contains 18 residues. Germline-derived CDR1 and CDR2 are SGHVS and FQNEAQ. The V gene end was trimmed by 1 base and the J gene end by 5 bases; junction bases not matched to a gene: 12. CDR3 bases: TGTGCCAGCAGCTTAGGCATAGGTCGGACTAGCCGGACCGGGGAGCTGTTTTTT. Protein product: CASSLGIGRTSRTGELFF. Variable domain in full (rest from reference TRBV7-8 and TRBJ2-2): GAGVSQSPRYKVAKRGQDVALRCDPISGHVSLFWYQQALGQGPEFLTYFQNEAQLDKSGLPSDRFFAERPEGSVSTLKIQRTQQEDSAVYLCASSLGIGRTSRTGELFFGEGSRLTVL.

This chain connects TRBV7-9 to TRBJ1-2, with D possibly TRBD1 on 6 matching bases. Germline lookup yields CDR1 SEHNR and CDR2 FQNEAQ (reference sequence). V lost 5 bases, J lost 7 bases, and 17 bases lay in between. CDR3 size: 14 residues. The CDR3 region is CASSPSGASGGYTF. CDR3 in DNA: TGTGCCAGCAGCCCATCAGGGGCCTCGGGTGGCTACACCTTC.

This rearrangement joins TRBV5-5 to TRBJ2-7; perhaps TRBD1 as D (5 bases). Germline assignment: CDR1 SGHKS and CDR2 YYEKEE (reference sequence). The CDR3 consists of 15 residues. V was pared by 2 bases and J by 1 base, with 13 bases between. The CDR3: CASSLGTGLSYEQYF. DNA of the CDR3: TGTGCCAGCAGCTTAGGTACAGGTTTATCCTACGAGCAGTACTTC.

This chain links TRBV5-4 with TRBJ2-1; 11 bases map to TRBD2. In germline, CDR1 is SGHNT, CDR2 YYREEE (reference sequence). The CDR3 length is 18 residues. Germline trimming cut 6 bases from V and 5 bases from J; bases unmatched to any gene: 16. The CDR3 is CASTRGLAGGPTDNEQFF. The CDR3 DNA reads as TGTGCCAGCACCCGCGGCCTAGCGGGAGGACCTACTGACAATGAGCAGTTCTTC.

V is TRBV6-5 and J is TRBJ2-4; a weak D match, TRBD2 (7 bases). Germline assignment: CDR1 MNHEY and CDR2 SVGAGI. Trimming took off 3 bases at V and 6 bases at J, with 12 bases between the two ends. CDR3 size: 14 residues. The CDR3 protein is CASSYRGAGNIQYF. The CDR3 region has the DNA TGTGCCAGCAGTTATCGGGGGGCTGGAAACATTCAGTACTTC.

For the CDR3, the DNA is TGTGCCAGCAGCTTGGCCAGGGGGAGTAGCACAGATACGCAGTATTTT. This translates into CASSLARGSSTDTQYF. The chain is built from TRBV5-5 and TRBJ2-3; 7 bases map to TRBD1. Germline lookup yields CDR1 SGHKS and CDR2 YYEKEE (reference sequence). The CDR3 has 16 residues. Trimming cost V 0 bases and J 0 bases; bases outside gene matches: 4.

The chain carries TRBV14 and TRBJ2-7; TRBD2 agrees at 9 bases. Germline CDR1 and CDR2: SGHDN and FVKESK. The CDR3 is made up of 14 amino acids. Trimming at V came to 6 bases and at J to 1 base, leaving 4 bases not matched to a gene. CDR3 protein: CASRGTSKSYEQYF. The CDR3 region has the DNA TGTGCCAGCAGAGGGACTAGCAAGTCCTACGAGCAGTACTTC.